This T cell receptor beta chain was sequenced in a study of PD-1 blockade in classical Hodgkin lymphoma. In every patient, relapse followed autologous stem cell transplantation, while exposure to brentuximab vedotin differed. As for this clone: Its antigen is as yet unknown. Other DNA sequences in this specimen translate into the identical CDR3.

Study-wide results and limits: Diversity in CD4+ TCRs, unlike that measured in CD8+ TCRs, had risen significantly by C4D1.

CDR3 length: 16 residues. V shed 0 bases and J 2 bases; nucleotides not matched to a gene: 3. CDR1 and CDR2 (germline): LGHNA, YSLEER. Produced via immunoSEQ multiplex PCR; TCRdb's table is partial and in-frame only. Here the sample spans 11,000 to 15,000 clones, approximately 78% being singletons. The TCR comes from a human donor with classical Hodgkin lymphoma. The gene calls are TRBV4-3 and TRBJ2-1; 8 bases agree with TRBD1. Sequencing was performed on peripheral blood mononuclear cells (PBMCs), taken before the second cycle of nivolumab. The chain's CDR3 is CASSQDRGPPYNEQFF. In DNA, the CDR3 is TGCGCCAGCAGCCAAGACAGGGGGCCCCCCTACAATGAGCAGTTCTTC.